This T cell receptor beta chain was captured in a study of OX40 agonist ivuxolimab in advanced cancers. TCRdb's table, derived via immunoSEQ multiplex PCR, lists solely in-frame clones and lacks some. The table records about 13,000 clones, over 75% of them present only once. This CDR3 spans 16 amino acids. Germline-derived CDR1 and CDR2 are SGHTA and FQGTGA. With V trimmed by 4 bases and J by 2 bases, 5 bases remained unmatched. This specimen consisted of CD4+ or CD8+ T cells sorted from blood, obtained in a trial of the OX40 agonist ivuxolimab. The chain couples TRBV7-3 to TRBJ2-1, with 10 bases aligning to TRBD2. The sequence derives from an adult with an advanced solid tumor such as melanoma, head and neck, liver or kidney cancer. The CDR3 region is CASSYLAGDTYNEQFF. CDR3 DNA: TGTGCCAGCAGCTATCTAGCGGGAGACACCTACAATGAGCAGTTCTTC.